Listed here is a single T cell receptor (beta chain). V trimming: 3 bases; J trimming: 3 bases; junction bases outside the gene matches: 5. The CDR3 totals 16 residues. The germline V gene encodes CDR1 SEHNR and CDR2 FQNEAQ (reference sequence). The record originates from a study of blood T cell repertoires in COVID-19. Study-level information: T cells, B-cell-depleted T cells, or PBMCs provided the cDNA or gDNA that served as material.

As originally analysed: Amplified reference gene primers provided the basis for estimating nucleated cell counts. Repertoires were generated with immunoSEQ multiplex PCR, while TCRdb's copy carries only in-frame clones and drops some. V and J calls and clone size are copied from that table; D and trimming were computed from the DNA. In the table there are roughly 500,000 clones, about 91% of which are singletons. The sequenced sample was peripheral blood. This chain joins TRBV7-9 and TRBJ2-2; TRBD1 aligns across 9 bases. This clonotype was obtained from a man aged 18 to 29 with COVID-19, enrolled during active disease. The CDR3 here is CASSFRDREYTGELFF. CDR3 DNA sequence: TGTGCCAGCAGCTTCCGGGACAGGGAGTACACCGGGGAGCTGTTTTTT.